This T cell receptor beta chain was documented in a study of technical replicates of blood from several donors. Profiling relied on immunoSEQ multiplex PCR, and the TCRdb table lists in-frame clones only, not all of them. Seen here are about 88,000 clones, just under 95% observed once, and the top ten hold roughly 0.25%. The CDR3 is made up of 15 amino acids. In germline, CDR1 is MNHEY, CDR2 SMNVEV (reference sequence). V lost 4 bases and J lost 6; bases outside the gene matches: 11. This clonotype originated in a human donor in good health. Sequencing input: T cells isolated from PBMCs. The chain links TRBV27 to TRBJ2-7, with 8 bases lining up with TRBD1. CDR3 DNA: TGTGCCAGCAGTTCCGGTGGACAGGGAGGTCGCGAGCAGTACTTC. This translates into CASSSGGQGGREQYF.